Detailed here is one T cell receptor (beta chain). This could be a read error, since a much larger clone is one nucleotide away. Unsorted whole blood supplied the blood RNA, and germline DNA was isolated too. TCR beta cDNA was made from approximately 500 ng total RNA with a constant-region primer. Three nested multiplex PCR rounds, a slightly modified ARM-PCR, produced the libraries for TCR beta. Primers for the first two PCR rounds were TRBV1-TRBV30 forward primers and a C-beta reverse primer (approximately 9 cycles per round). TCRdb passed the multiplex PCR reads through MiXCR, listing each CDR3 protein once. The data contain 180,000 or so distinct CDR3 sequences, around 60% of them singletons. These data come from a study of tumor-infiltrating lymphocytes in primary liver carcinoma. Study context: Surgeons treated the primary liver carcinoma of the patients by surgical resection.

The CDR3 sequence is 12 residues long. From germline, CDR1 is SQVTM and CDR2 ANQGSEA. The TCR originated in a man aged 35 to 55 with primary liver carcinoma and hepatitis B virus infection. The chain links TRBV29-1 to TRBJ1-1; D call uncertain. Sequencing was carried out using peripheral blood. CDR3 sequence (DNA): TGCAGCGTTGGGGCCACGAACATTGAAGCTTTCTTT. Its translation: CSVGATNIEAFF.